The rows below give T cell receptor beta chains drawn from one sample of a study of T cell repertoires in cytomegalovirus infection. MiXCR was run by TCRdb on the reads, yielding one entry per CDR3 protein. The profile shows under 150,000 distinct CDR3 sequences, approximately 9.2% of them singletons. Material for sequencing was PBMCs. The receptor source for this set is a human donor in good health (CMV status not recorded). Some clones in this sample may be carry-over from other donors' samples. The CDR3 runs from the conserved cysteine through the conserved F or W. The order of the fields is J gene, V gene, CDR3 protein.

>TRBJ1-6|TRBV7-9
CATGTDNSPLHF
>TRBJ1-6|TRBV20-1
CSARPGEGSNSPLHF
>TRBJ2-1|TRBV7-9
CASSLRLVPEQFF
>TRBJ2-3|TRBV7-2
CASSLDSTDTQYF
>TRBJ2-7|TRBV7-2
CASSKGLAGGSYEQYF
>TRBJ1-2|TRBV7-2
CASSTPDRYYGYTF
>TRBJ1-1|TRBV12-3/TRBV12-4
CASSSTGYTEAFF
>TRBJ2-1|TRBV5-5
CASSAGGAGNEQFF
>TRBJ2-2|TRBV2
CASSGEGADTGELFF
>TRBJ2-7|TRBV6-1
CASSRTSGGTYEQYF
>TRBJ2-2|TRBV7-2
CASSATLWGDRNTGELFF
>TRBJ2-3|TRBV11-2
CVSSLERVDTQYF
>TRBJ2-5|TRBV12-3/TRBV12-4
CASSLGGLETQYF
>TRBJ2-1|TRBV2
CASTEGTGQINEQFF
>TRBJ2-6|TRBV12-3/TRBV12-4
CASSFTGQGAVGANVLTF
>TRBJ2-5|TRBV5-1
CASSAGVGAVSQETQYF
>TRBJ1-2|TRBV29-1
CSVDDTGYTF
>TRBJ1-4|TRBV6-5
CASARGWTSVGEKLFF
>TRBJ2-1|TRBV5-4
CASSLLSARNEQFF
>TRBJ2-3|TRBV20-1
CSATSGATDTQYF
>TRBJ1-1|TRBV19
CASSMRGVTGGLNTEAFF
>TRBJ2-1|TRBV29-1
CSVVPINEQFF
>TRBJ2-3|TRBV7-9
CASSSPGVDTQYF
>TRBJ2-1|TRBV7-8
CASSLDHNEQFF
>TRBJ2-3|TRBV5-1
CASSLATGARRKDTQYF
>TRBJ2-3|TRBV20-1
CSARSGTDTDTQYF
>TRBJ1-1|TRBV7-9
CASSLDRTGSTEAFF
>TRBJ2-1|TRBV7-2
CASSRGTTHGQFF
>TRBJ2-3|TRBV20-1
CSAFRDRAADTQYF
>TRBJ2-5|TRBV29-1
CSVVRHQETQYF
>TRBJ2-3|TRBV20-1
CSAVTSGGGNTQYF
>TRBJ1-2|TRBV6-1
CASSKGQGLGYTF
>TRBJ2-1|TRBV12-3/TRBV12-4
CASSVREKRFF
>TRBJ1-2|TRBV6-8
CASSYEGNRGYGYTF
>TRBJ1-1|TRBV20-1
CSARLRDRDGGAFF
>TRBJ2-3|TRBV29-1
CSGGDTDTQYF
>TRBJ2-1|TRBV19
CASSIGTYNEQFF
>TRBJ2-1|TRBV7-2
CASSLGGLAGYNEQFF
>TRBJ1-2|TRBV6-5
CASSYSREASYGYTF
>TRBJ1-5|TRBV4-2
CASSQADRGYSNQPQHF
>TRBJ1-6|TRBV6-5
CASSYSNGRGDSPLHF
>TRBJ2-7|TRBV6-2/TRBV6-3
CASRLQFPSYEQYF
>TRBJ1-1|TRBV7-9
CASSLDRVEEAFF
>TRBJ2-3|TRBV6-5
CASSYRQSTDTQYF
>TRBJ2-7|TRBV2
CASRTDEGGIRSYEQYF
>TRBJ1-5|TRBV28
CASSYTGSWGQPQHF
>TRBJ2-7|TRBV7-2
CASSLEPVGSYEQYF
>TRBJ1-1|TRBV7-9
CASSLWDRGSTEAFF
>TRBJ2-5|TRBV29-1
CSVVKVQLGETQYF
>TRBJ2-5|TRBV18
CASSPDTPKETQYF